This entry describes one TCR beta chain. Its specificity is not known. There are 15 residues in the CDR3. The V end lost 0 bases, the J end lost 4 bases, and 12 bases lay between the germline ends. From germline, CDR1 is LNHNV and CDR2 YYDKDF (reference sequence). The sample belongs to a study of shared clonotypes between healthy human individuals. The study, taken as a whole, reports: Against clonotypes common to all four donors, non-shared ones had lower generation probabilities.

The method was immunoSEQ multiplex PCR; TCRdb's version includes in-frame clones alone and lacks a portion of them. The data hold 2 million to 3 million clones, with roughly 92% observed a single time. The clonotype comes from a young man in good health. Material: naive CD4+ T cells sorted from blood. Sample subset: CD45RA+ positively selected. This chain joins TRBV15 and TRBJ1-2; no clear D. The CDR3 protein is CATSRDQDAAYGYTF. CDR3 sequence (DNA): TGTGCCACCAGCAGAGATCAGGATGCTGCCTATGGCTACACCTTC.